This T cell receptor beta chain was captured by sequencing in a study of lymphopenia after photon versus proton radiotherapy. About this clone itself: Its antigen is currently unknown.

Assay: immunoSEQ multiplex PCR; the TCRdb copy retains only in-frame clones and omits some. This sample has roughly 38,000 clones, with more than 85% found just once. Study conclusions and caveats: Photon-treated patients lost naive T cells and TCR diversity; proton-treated stayed stable. Post-nadir TCR diversity decline inversely tracked overall survival among those who died. After the lymphocyte nadir, photon-treated repertoires showed oligoclonal expansion, especially of CD8+ Temra cells. Only patients who died were analyzed for survival; proton advantage is unproven.

The material sequenced was peripheral blood, taken from a patient treated with photon-based radiotherapy. The source of this sequence is a man between 60 and 75 years old with cholangiocarcinoma.

DNA for the CDR3: TGTGCCAGCAGCAGGACCCCCTTGGGCCCCAATGAGCAGTTCTTC. Its translation: CASSRTPLGPNEQFF. This chain joins TRBV28 and TRBJ2-1; no reliable D call. Germline V gene data show CDR1 as MDHEN and CDR2 as SYDVKM. Trimming shortened V by 6 bases and J by 6 bases, and 18 bases separated the two germline ends. This CDR3 comprises 15 residues.